Described below is a single TCR beta chain sequence and its context. Its target is unknown. V gave up 4 bases and J gave up 1 base; unmatched junction bases: 2. The CDR3 consists of 14 residues. Germline CDR1 is PRHDT and CDR2 is FYEKMQ (reference sequence). This sample was included in a study of lymphopenia after photon versus proton radiotherapy. Clones were sequenced by immunoSEQ multiplex PCR, and TCRdb holds only the in-frame ones, with some missing. The profile shows about 12,000 clones, around 92% of them singletons. The study, taken as a whole, reports: Larger post-nadir TCR diversity loss correlated inversely with survival in deceased patients. Oligoclonal CD8+ Temra expansion after nadir drove photon patients' diversity drop. Photon-treated patients lost naive T cells and TCR diversity; proton-treated stayed stable.

This sequence was found in a man in his 60s with pancreatic cancer. The J gene is TRBJ2-5, the V gene TRBV13; 8 nucleotides match TRBD1. This specimen was peripheral blood, taken from a patient treated with proton-based radiotherapy. The CDR3 nucleotides are TGTGCCAGCAGCTCGGACAGGGCCCAAGAGACCCAGTACTTC. It is translated as CASSSDRAQETQYF.